The 31 T cell receptor beta chains below come from one sample, sequenced in a study of technical replicates of blood from a handful of donors (TCRdb year 2017). The library was made by the immunoSEQ multiplex PCR assay. Here the immuneACCESS table is served through TCRdb, limited to in-frame sequences with V and J called. Missing clones are a known gap in these copies; in checked studies unresolved V genes cover under half, and the rest lacks a known reason. Within this sample are tens of thousands of clones, with just over 90% of them counted one time only. Together, the top ten hold 0.25% to 0.3% of the sample. The specimen was T cells isolated from PBMCs. These receptors were collected from a human donor in good health.

V is TRBV28 and J is TRBJ2-7, with TRBD1 identical over 9 bases. The germline gives CDR1 MDHEN, CDR2 SYDVKM. Trimming took 2 bases from V and 1 from J; bases not matched to a gene: 3. This CDR3 region has 15 residues. DNA of the CDR3: TGTGCCAGCAGTTTACCCGGGACAGGGTCCTACGAGCAGTACTTC. This encodes CASSLPGTGSYEQYF.

The chain joins TRBV5-1 to TRBJ1-3; 7 positions match TRBD1. The germline V gene encodes CDR1 SGHRS and CDR2 YFSETQ. J gave up 4 bases and V 1 base, and 8 bases lay outside the gene matches. The CDR3 consists of 16 residues. As DNA, the CDR3 is TGCGCCAGCAGCTTGAGGGGACAGCCGCAAGGAAACACCATATATTTT. Translation: CASSLRGQPQGNTIYF.

V gene TRBV4-2 combines with J gene TRBJ2-7; 7 bases fit TRBD1. This CDR3 has 17 residues. The junction had 9 bases not matched to a gene; V was cut back by 0 bases and J by 1 base. CDR1 and CDR2 from the germline V gene are LGHNA and YNFKEQ. In DNA form, the CDR3 reads TGTGCCAGCAGCCAAGATGCGACAGGGACAATTTCCTACGAGCAGTACTTC. This codes for CASSQDATGTISYEQYF.

V usage is TRBV5-4 and J usage is TRBJ2-1; D is unresolved. In germline, CDR1 is SGHNT, CDR2 YYREEE (reference sequence). V dropped 0 bases and J dropped 8 bases, with 6 bases sitting between them. The CDR3 length is 12 residues. CDR3 sequence: CASSLDSHEQFF. In nucleotides, the CDR3 is TGTGCCAGCAGCTTGGACTCTCATGAGCAGTTCTTC. The full variable domain, its missing parts supplied by reference TRBV5-4 and TRBJ2-1, is ETGVTQSPTHLIKTRGQQVTLRCSSQSGHNTVSWYQQALGQGPQFIFQYYREEENGRGNFPPRFSGLQFPNYSSELNVNALELDDSALYLCASSLDSHEQFFGPGTRLTVL.

This chain links TRBV28 with TRBJ1-4, with 9 bases that match TRBD1. Germline V gene lookup returns CDR1 MDHEN and CDR2 SYDVKM. CDR3 length equals 15 residues. Trimming at V came to 5 bases and at J to 8 bases, leaving 9 bases not matched to a gene. The CDR3 region has the DNA TGTGCCAGCAGTGCAACCGGGACAGGGAACGAAAAACTGTTTTTT. Protein: CASSATGTGNEKLFF. The variable domain in full, with the rest retrieved from reference TRBV28 and TRBJ1-4, is DVKVTQSSRYLVKRTGEKVFLECVQDMDHENMFWYRQDPGLGLRLIYFSYDVKMKEKGDIPEGYSVSREKKERFSLILESASTNQTSMYLCASSATGTGNEKLFFGSGTQLSVL.

The CDR3 loop is CASSLVTGVEQFF. The CDR3 DNA follows: TGTGCCAGCAGCTTAGTTACAGGGGTTGAGCAGTTCTTC. The V and J genes are TRBV7-9 and TRBJ2-1; 7 nucleotides align to TRBD1. CDR3 length equals 13 residues. J gave up 9 bases and V 1 base, and 3 bases lay outside the gene matches. Looked up from germline, CDR1 is SEHNR and CDR2 is FQNEAQ (reference sequence).

This clone was observed a single time. The chain couples TRBV10-1 to TRBJ2-7, with 7 bases matching TRBD2. The J segment lost 4 bases and the V segment lost 5 bases, leaving 11 bases of the junction unmatched. The length of the CDR3 is 15 residues. Germline-derived CDR1 and CDR2 are WNHNN and SYGVQD (reference sequence). The CDR3 region is CASSSGVAGVYEQYF. The CDR3 nucleotides read TGCGCCAGCAGTTCTGGGGTAGCGGGCGTTTACGAGCAGTACTTC.

This chain connects TRBV5-4 to TRBJ1-1; TRBD1 aligns across 7 bases. The germline V gene has CDR1 SGHNT and CDR2 YYREEE (reference sequence). The junction had 4 bases not matched to a gene; V was cut back by 1 base and J by 7 bases. This CDR3 is 13 amino acids long. CDR3 amino acids: CASSLRQGNEAFF. The CDR3 coding sequence is TGTGCCAGCAGCTTGCGACAGGGTAATGAAGCTTTCTTT. The full variable domain, completed using reference TRBV5-4 and TRBJ1-1, is ETGVTQSPTHLIKTRGQQVTLRCSSQSGHNTVSWYQQALGQGPQFIFQYYREEENGRGNFPPRFSGLQFPNYSSELNVNALELDDSALYLCASSLRQGNEAFFGQGTRLTVV.

Only a few counts were recorded for this clone. This chain connects TRBV15 to TRBJ2-5; D is possibly TRBD2 (5 bases). V lost 1 base to trimming and J lost 3 bases, with 18 bases between them. Germline assignment: CDR1 LNHNV and CDR2 YYDKDF (reference sequence). The CDR3 is 17 amino acids. The CDR3 sequence is CATSRGDISVGEETQYF. In nucleotides, the CDR3 is TGTGCCACCAGCAGAGGCGACATTAGCGTTGGGGAAGAGACCCAGTACTTC.

This sequence joins TRBV20-1 and TRBJ2-7, with D maybe TRBD2 (5 bases). The CDR3 has 11 residues. Germline V lookup: CDR1 DFQATT, CDR2 SNEGSKA (reference sequence). The V gene lost 6 bases and the J gene lost 3 bases, with 9 bases spanning the gap. The CDR3 here is CSAPRDYEQYF. In nucleotides, the CDR3 is TGCAGTGCCCCCCGGGACTACGAGCAGTACTTC.

This chain links TRBV2 with TRBJ2-5; 9 bases align to TRBD2. The CDR3 contains 16 residues. J was trimmed by 7 bases and V by 6 bases; bases with no gene match: 15. Germline V gives CDR1 SNHLY, CDR2 FYNNEI. CDR3 sequence: CASRGPTAGGRGTQYF. CDR3 sequence (DNA): TGTGCCAGCAGGGGCCCCACAGCGGGGGGCCGGGGGACCCAGTACTTC.

This chain links TRBV10-3 with TRBJ2-2, with D possibly TRBD2 on 6 matching bases. The CDR3 runs to 13 residues. CDR1 and CDR2 (germline): ENHRY, SYGVKD. The V gene lost 7 bases and the J gene lost 5 bases, with 11 bases spanning the gap. Here the CDR3 reads CAIKEGMTGELFF. The CDR3 DNA follows: TGTGCCATCAAGGAGGGGATGACCGGGGAGCTGTTTTTT.

The chain has TRBV13 and TRBJ2-7, with TRBD2 matching 11 bases. CDR1 is PRHDT and CDR2 is FYEKMQ in the germline V gene (reference sequence). The CDR3 is 14 amino acids. V gave up 3 bases and J gave up 7 bases; unmatched junction bases: 5. CDR3 sequence: CASSFSGGAEEQYF. CDR3 nucleotides: TGTGCCAGCAGCTTTAGCGGGGGGGCCGAGGAGCAGTACTTC.

The chain uses TRBV2 and TRBJ2-7; TRBD2 aligns across 8 bases. Germline assignment: CDR1 SNHLY and CDR2 FYNNEI. Trimming cost V 0 bases and J 3 bases; bases outside gene matches: 7. CDR3 length: 16 amino acids. The CDR3 bases are TGTGCCAGCAGTGAAGCTGGATACCTAGCGGGCTACGAGCAGTACTTC. This codes for CASSEAGYLAGYEQYF.

This clone occurred once. The J gene is TRBJ2-7, the V gene TRBV28; maybe TRBD2 (5 bases). Germline CDR1 and CDR2: MDHEN and SYDVKM. The CDR3 has 11 amino acids. The germline V and J ends were trimmed by 4 bases and 7 bases, with 8 bases remaining between them. In nucleotides, the CDR3 is TGTGCCAGCAGTTCTGGAGGAGAGCAGTACTTC. Its protein is CASSSGGEQYF.

This clone was counted a single time. This chain uses TRBV4-1 with TRBJ1-2; TRBD1 might be the D (6 bases). The V gene's germline CDR1 is MGHRA and CDR2 YSYEKL. Deletions cut 3 bases from V and 8 bases from J, with 10 bases between. The length of the CDR3 is 12 residues. CDR3 nucleotides: TGCGCCAGCAGCCACAGGGGCGGGGGCTACACCTTC. It encodes CASSHRGGGYTF.

This chain connects TRBV5-1 to TRBJ2-1, with 9 bases identical to TRBD2. Germline CDR1 SGHRS, CDR2 YFSETQ. V lost 4 bases, J lost 1 base, and 9 bases stayed unmatched. The length of the CDR3 is 17 residues. The CDR3 nucleotides read TGCGCCAGCAGCCCCCGCGGAGCGGGAGGTTCCTACAATGAGCAGTTCTTC. It translates to CASSPRGAGGSYNEQFF. Full variable domain (rest looked up from reference TRBV5-1 and TRBJ2-1): KAGVTQTPRYLIKTRGQQVTLSCSPISGHRSVSWYQQTPGQGLQFLFEYFSETQRNKGNFPGRFSGRQFSNSRSEMNVSTLELGDSALYLCASSPRGAGGSYNEQFFGPGTRLTVL.

The rearrangement uses TRBV2 and TRBJ2-1; TRBD1 is a possible D gene (5 bases). From germline, CDR1 is SNHLY and CDR2 FYNNEI. The germline V and J ends were trimmed by 8 bases and 10 bases, with 9 bases remaining between them. The CDR3 runs 10 residues. The CDR3 nucleotides read TGTGCCAGCTCATGGGGCGAGCAGTTCTTC. This translates into CASSWGEQFF.

The chain is built from TRBV27 and TRBJ1-4; no firm D call. V gave up 5 bases and J gave up 7 bases, with 20 bases separating them. Germline V gene lookup returns CDR1 MNHEY and CDR2 SMNVEV (reference sequence). CDR3 length equals 16 residues. The CDR3 nucleotides read TGTGCCAGCAGTCTGCTCGGGTCGGCCGGAATTGAAAAACTGTTTTTT. Translating it yields CASSLLGSAGIEKLFF. Full variable domain (outside the CDR3, taken from reference TRBV27 and TRBJ1-4): EAQVTQNPRYLITVTGKKLTVTCSQNMNHEYMSWYRQDPGLGLRQIYYSMNVEVTDKGDVPEGYKVSRKEKRNFPLILESPSPNQTSLYFCASSLLGSAGIEKLFFGSGTQLSVL.

The rearrangement links TRBV27 to TRBJ2-7; TRBD1 is a possible D gene (5 bases). V lost 5 bases and J 2 bases, leaving 19 bases between the germline ends. In germline, CDR1 is MNHEY, CDR2 SMNVEV (reference sequence). The CDR3 totals 16 residues. This CDR3 is CASSTLPDNGPYEQYF. The CDR3 DNA reads as TGTGCCAGCAGTACACTTCCGGACAACGGGCCCTACGAGCAGTACTTC.

The rearrangement links TRBV6-1 to TRBJ2-7; D possibly corresponds to TRBD2 (5 bases). Germline values: CDR1 MNHNS, CDR2 SASEGT. V shed 4 bases and J shed 5 bases, with 12 bases lying between them. The CDR3 has 13 residues. The CDR3 loop is CASSAFRGNEQYF. In DNA, the CDR3 is TGTGCCAGCAGTGCATTCCGGGGAAACGAGCAGTACTTC.

Details on this clone: At one end the junction does not follow the germline gene, possibly because of a read error. The gene calls are TRBV7-9 and TRBJ1-2, with 7 bases that match TRBD1. The CDR3 extends over 12 amino acids. Germline V gene data show CDR1 as SEHNR and CDR2 as FQNEAQ (reference sequence). The CDR3 reads CASSARAQGSDF. CDR3 in DNA: TGTGCCAGCAGCGCTAGAGCACAGGGGTCGGACTTC.

This sequence joins TRBV29-1 and TRBJ1-4, with 8 bases matching TRBD1. The length of the CDR3 is 14 residues. The trim removed 7 bases at V and 0 bases at J, leaving 4 bases unmatched. Germline CDR1 and CDR2: SQVTM and ANQGSEA. The CDR3 DNA is TGCAGCGCTACGGACAGGGCAACTAATGAAAAACTGTTTTTT. Its translation: CSATDRATNEKLFF.

The chain recombines TRBV7-6 with TRBJ2-7, with 8 bases identical to TRBD2. The germline V gene has CDR1 SGHVS and CDR2 FNYEAQ. The CDR3 spans 15 residues. V shed 5 bases, J shed 3 bases, and the junction held 9 bases outside the gene matches. CDR3 nucleotide sequence: TGTGCCAGCAGCCCTATCGCGGGGGGCGTCTACGAGCAGTACTTC. Residues: CASSPIAGGVYEQYF.

The chain couples TRBV5-1 to TRBJ2-2; TRBD2 matches at 16 bases. CDR3 length: 18 residues. V gave up 4 bases and J gave up 2 bases; unmatched junction bases: 5. CDR1 SGHRS and CDR2 YFSETQ come from the germline V gene. DNA of the CDR3: TGCGCCAGCAGCGAGGGACTAGCGGGAGGGGATAACACCGGGGAGCTGTTTTTT. This sequence encodes CASSEGLAGGDNTGELFF.

The genes are TRBV5-4 and TRBJ2-3; TRBD2 matches at 8 bases. CDR1 is SGHNT, CDR2 YYREEE, per germline (reference sequence). V trimming: 4 bases; J trimming: 4 bases; junction bases outside the gene matches: 8. The CDR3 runs to 15 residues. CDR3 nucleotides: TGTGCCAGCAGCCCCCGACCGGGGGGGGCAGATACGCAGTATTTT. Amino acids: CASSPRPGGADTQYF.

The V call is TRBV6-5, the J call TRBJ2-1, with D perhaps matching TRBD1 (5 bases). Trimming shortened V by 0 bases and J by 4 bases, and 13 bases separated the two germline ends. Per the germline V gene, CDR1 is MNHEY and CDR2 is SVGAGI. The CDR3 spans 16 residues. In nucleotides, the CDR3 is TGTGCCAGCAGTTACTCAGGGGCAGGGTATTACAATGAGCAGTTCTTC. Residues: CASSYSGAGYYNEQFF.

This clone is a singleton in its sample. The chain joins TRBV11-3 to TRBJ1-1, with D perhaps TRBD1 (6 bases). The V gene lost 2 bases and the J gene lost 5 bases, with 24 bases spanning the gap. CDR3 size: 18 residues. Germline V CDR1 and CDR2: SGHNT, YENEEA. The CDR3 bases are TGTGCCAGCAGCTTAAGGGGGTGGGGGACGAATGGAACGACTGAAGCTTTCTTT. Its protein product is CASSLRGWGTNGTTEAFF.

The CDR3 DNA is TGTGCCAGCAGTGAACATGCGACTAGGGATGGACTCTCTGGAAACACCATATATTTT. This encodes CASSEHATRDGLSGNTIYF. The rearrangement links TRBV6-1 to TRBJ1-3; no firm D call. The CDR3 covers 19 residues. Trimming left V 2 bases short and J 0 bases short, with 20 bases between. Germline V gene data show CDR1 as MNHNS and CDR2 as SASEGT.

The V call is TRBV6-5, the J call TRBJ2-5, with 9 bases that match TRBD1. This CDR3 spans 14 amino acids. Germline V CDR1 and CDR2: MNHEY, SVGAGI. The V gene end was trimmed by 6 bases and the J gene end by 4 bases; junction bases not matched to a gene: 6. CDR3 loop: CASRTQTGGETQYF. The DNA of the CDR3 is TGTGCCAGCAGAACACAGACAGGGGGAGAGACCCAGTACTTC.

This chain joins TRBV9 and TRBJ2-1, with TRBD1 identical over 7 bases. Germline loops: CDR1 SGDLS, CDR2 YYNGEE. V lost 0 bases and J lost 4; bases outside the gene matches: 7. The CDR3 is made up of 16 amino acids. CDR3 DNA sequence: TGTGCCAGCAGCGTAGAGGGGGAGACAGGGTACAATGAGCAGTTCTTC. As protein: CASSVEGETGYNEQFF.